This note documents a single T cell receptor (beta chain) sequence. Its target is unknown. The table came from immunoSEQ multiplex PCR; TCRdb's copy has only in-frame clones and leaves some out. The table has some 110,000 clones, roughly 86% seen once. The data originate from a study of T cell responses to AZD1222 COVID-19 vaccine. Study outcomes and limitations: Spike-specific TCR depth and breadth grew after two AZD1222 doses. Vaccine-associated CD4 TCRs ranged over spike, dominating at 160-218 and 743-854.

The germline V gene encodes CDR1 MNHEY and CDR2 SVGEGT. The V and J ends lost 0 bases and 2 bases respectively, with 7 bases between them. The CDR3 loop spans 14 amino acids. The sample here was peripheral blood, taken 28 days after the second dose of the MenACWY control vaccine. This sequence joins TRBV6-2 or TRBV6-3 and TRBJ1-1; D unclear. The sequence derives from an adult who received the MenACWY meningococcal vaccine as a control. This CDR3 is CASSYSQINTEAFF. CDR3 nucleotide sequence: TGTGCCAGCAGTTACTCGCAGATTAACACTGAAGCTTTCTTT.